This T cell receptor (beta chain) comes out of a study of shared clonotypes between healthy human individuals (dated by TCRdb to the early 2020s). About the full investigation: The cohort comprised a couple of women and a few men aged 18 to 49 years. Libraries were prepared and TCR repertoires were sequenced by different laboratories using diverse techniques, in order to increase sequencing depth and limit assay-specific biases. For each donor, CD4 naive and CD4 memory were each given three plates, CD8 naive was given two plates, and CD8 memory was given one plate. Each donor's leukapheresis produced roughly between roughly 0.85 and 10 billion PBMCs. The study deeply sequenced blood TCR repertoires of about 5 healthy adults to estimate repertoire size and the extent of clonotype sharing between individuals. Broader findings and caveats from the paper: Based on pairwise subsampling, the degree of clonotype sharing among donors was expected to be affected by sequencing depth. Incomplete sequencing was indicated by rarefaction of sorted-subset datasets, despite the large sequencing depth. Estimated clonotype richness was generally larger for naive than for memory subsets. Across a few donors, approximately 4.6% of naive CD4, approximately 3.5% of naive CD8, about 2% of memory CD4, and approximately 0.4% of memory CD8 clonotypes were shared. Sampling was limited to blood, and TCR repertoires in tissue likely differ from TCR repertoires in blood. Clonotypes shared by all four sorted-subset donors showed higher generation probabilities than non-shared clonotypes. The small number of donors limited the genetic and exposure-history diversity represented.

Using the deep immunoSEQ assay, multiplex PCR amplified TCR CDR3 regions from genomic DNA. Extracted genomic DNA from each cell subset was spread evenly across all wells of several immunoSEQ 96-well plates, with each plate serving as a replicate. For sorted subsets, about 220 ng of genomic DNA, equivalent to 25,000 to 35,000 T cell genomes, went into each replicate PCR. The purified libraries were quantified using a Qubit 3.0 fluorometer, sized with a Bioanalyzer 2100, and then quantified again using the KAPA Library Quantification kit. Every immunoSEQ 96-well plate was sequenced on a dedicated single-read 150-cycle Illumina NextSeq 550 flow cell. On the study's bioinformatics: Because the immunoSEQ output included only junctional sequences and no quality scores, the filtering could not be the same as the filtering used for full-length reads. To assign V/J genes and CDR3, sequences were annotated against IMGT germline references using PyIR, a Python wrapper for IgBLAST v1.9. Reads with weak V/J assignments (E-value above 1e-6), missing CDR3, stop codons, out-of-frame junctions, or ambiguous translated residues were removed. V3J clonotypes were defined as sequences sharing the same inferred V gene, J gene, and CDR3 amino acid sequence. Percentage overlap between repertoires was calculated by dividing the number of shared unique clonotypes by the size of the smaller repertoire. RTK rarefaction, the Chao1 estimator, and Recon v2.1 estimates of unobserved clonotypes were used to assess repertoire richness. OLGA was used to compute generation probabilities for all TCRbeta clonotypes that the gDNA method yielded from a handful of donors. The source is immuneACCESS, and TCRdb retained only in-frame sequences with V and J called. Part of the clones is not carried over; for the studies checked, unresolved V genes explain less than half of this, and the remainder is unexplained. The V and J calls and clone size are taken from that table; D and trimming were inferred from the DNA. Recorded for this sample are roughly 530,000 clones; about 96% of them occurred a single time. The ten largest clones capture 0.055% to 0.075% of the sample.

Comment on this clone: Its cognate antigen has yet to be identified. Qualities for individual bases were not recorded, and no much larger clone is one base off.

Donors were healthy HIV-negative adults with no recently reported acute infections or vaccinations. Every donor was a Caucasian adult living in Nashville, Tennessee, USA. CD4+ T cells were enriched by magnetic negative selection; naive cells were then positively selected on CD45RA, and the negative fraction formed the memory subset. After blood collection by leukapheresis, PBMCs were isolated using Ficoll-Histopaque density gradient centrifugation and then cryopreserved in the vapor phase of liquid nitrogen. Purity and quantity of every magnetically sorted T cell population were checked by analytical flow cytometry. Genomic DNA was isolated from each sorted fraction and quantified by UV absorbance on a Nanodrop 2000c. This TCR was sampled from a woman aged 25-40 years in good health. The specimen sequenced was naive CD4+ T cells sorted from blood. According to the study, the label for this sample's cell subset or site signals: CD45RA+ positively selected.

The CDR3 reads as follows: CASSHGTFLYEQYF. The bases read TGCGCCAGCAGTCATGGGACATTCTTATACGAGCAGTACTTC. The chain links TRBV23-1 with TRBJ2-7; D gene: possibly TRBD1, on 6 matching bases. TRBV23-1 is recorded as an ORF, its role being uncertain. Reading from cysteine to phenylalanine, the CDR3 counts 14 amino acids. Kept here is only the CDR3 DNA, which spans 42 bases and is read in frame from base 1. V is clipped by 3 bases and J by 4 bases, and the sequence between their germline boundaries is 13 bases long.